This T cell receptor (beta chain) was recorded in a study of cytomegalovirus exposure and HLA in healthy donors. Study information: A later analysis reported the roughly 120 validation repertoires used the same platform as the approximately 660 first-cohort repertoires.

These donors were members of the roughly 120-subject validation cohort, a group separate from the roughly 670-subject first cohort. The table came from immunoSEQ multiplex PCR; TCRdb's copy has only in-frame clones and leaves some out. The table records about 280,000 clones, 88% of them present only once. Trimming removed 3 bases at V and 6 bases at J, with 17 bases between. The CDR3 has 15 residues. Germline CDR1 reads KGHSH; CDR2 reads LQKENI. What was sequenced was PBMCs. This receptor was obtained from a woman aged 18-29 years in good health and CMV-seronegative. The chain couples TRBV18 to TRBJ1-1, with D possibly TRBD1 on 5 matching bases. DNA for the CDR3: TGTGCCAGCTCACCGGTCGGGGGTATGAGGGCTGAAGCTTTCTTT. Translation gives CASSPVGGMRAEAFF.